Listed below are T cell receptor beta chains from one sample, sequenced in a study of siplizumab effects on memory and regulatory T cells. These receptors' antigens are unknown. Profiling relied on immunoSEQ multiplex PCR, and the TCRdb table lists in-frame clones only, not all of them. The table records approximately 12,000 clones, approximately 37% of them present only once. The sample comprised CFSE-low (dividing) CD8+ T cells sorted from an allogeneic mixed lymphocyte reaction. These receptors all come from a human donor in good health; the cells came from an allogeneic mixed lymphocyte reaction. The CDR3 runs from the conserved cysteine through the conserved F or W. Each record gives: V gene, D gene, J gene, clone size, CDR3 protein, CDR3 DNA. The D gene is left open where the match is weak. Clone size appears in some rows only: once, few, many, or a class for an expanded clone.

TRBV7-9,TRBD2,TRBJ2-2,NA,CASSPTSGANTGELFF,TGTGCCAGCAGCCCGACTAGCGGGGCGAACACCGGGGAGCTGTTTTTT
TRBV7-8,TRBD2,TRBJ2-7,medium-sized,CASSGGLANEQYF,TGTGCCAGCAGCGGGGGACTAGCAAACGAGCAGTACTTC
TRBV9,NA,TRBJ2-7,NA,CASSVGFGQTYEQYF,TGTGCCAGCAGCGTAGGGTTCGGGCAGACCTACGAGCAGTACTTC
TRBV7-2,NA,TRBJ2-1,medium-sized,CASSLGSSSPYNEQFF,TGTGCCAGCAGCTTAGGATCTAGCTCCCCCTACAATGAGCAGTTCTTC
TRBV4-2,NA,TRBJ1-6,NA,CASSQDRNYNSPLHF,TGTGCCAGCAGCCAAGACCGAAATTATAATTCACCCCTCCACTTT
TRBV7-9,NA,TRBJ1-1,few,CASSLGENLAFF,TGTGCCAGCAGCTTAGGAGAGAATTTGGCTTTCTTT
TRBV12-2,NA,TRBJ2-1,NA,CASRLVSYSGKRASSYNEQFF,TGTGCAAGTCGCTTAGTTTCATATAGCGGGAAACGAGCGAGCTCCTACAATGAGCAGTTCTTC
TRBV7-8,TRBD1,TRBJ1-2,NA,CASTSDRAHGYTF,TGTGCCAGCACCAGTGACAGGGCACATGGCTACACCTTC
TRBV6-9,NA,TRBJ1-2,few,CASSPTENYGYTF,TGTGCCAGCAGTCCGACAGAAAACTATGGCTACACCTTC
TRBV9,NA,TRBJ1-2,NA,CASSVNDFDGYTF,TGTGCCAGCAGCGTAAACGATTTCGATGGCTACACCTTC
TRBV6-5,TRBD1,TRBJ2-7,once,CASSYTRQGEQYF,TGTGCCAGCAGTTACACCCGACAGGGCGAGCAGTACTTC
TRBV27,NA,TRBJ2-3,medium-sized,CASSLWPGSDTQYF,TGTGCCAGCAGTTTATGGCCGGGATCAGATACGCAGTATTTT
TRBV18,TRBD1,TRBJ2-1,NA,CASLTGGAYNEQFF,TGTGCCAGCCTTACAGGGGGCGCCTACAATGAGCAGTTCTTC
TRBV11-3,TRBD2,TRBJ2-2,NA,CASSPLLTIAGGRGTGELFF,TGTGCCAGCAGCCCGCTCCTTACCATAGCGGGAGGGCGGGGCACCGGGGAGCTGTTTTTT
TRBV4-2,NA,TRBJ1-5,medium-sized,CASSQGEDSHSNQPQHF,TGTGCCAGCAGCCAAGGAGAGGACAGCCATAGCAATCAGCCCCAGCATTTT
TRBV7-9,TRBD1,TRBJ2-6,few,CASSPTGAGANVLTF,TGTGCCAGCAGTCCAACAGGGGCTGGGGCCAACGTCCTGACTTTC
TRBV5-6,TRBD1,TRBJ2-2,NA,CASSLLRGRGELFF,TGTGCCAGCAGCTTGCTCAGGGGGCGAGGGGAGCTGTTTTTT
TRBV18,NA,TRBJ2-2,large,CASSPVYGATGELFF,TGTGCCAGCTCACCAGTATATGGGGCCACCGGGGAGCTGTTTTTT
TRBV16,NA,TRBJ2-7,NA,CASSRQVGSYEQYF,TGTGCCAGCAGCCGACAGGTAGGGTCCTACGAGCAGTACTTC
TRBV7-9,NA,TRBJ2-3,NA,CASSSAVSTDTQYF,TGTGCCAGCAGCTCAGCTGTAAGCACAGATACGCAGTATTTT
TRBV4-1,NA,TRBJ1-3,NA,CASSQVGPGNTIYF,TGCGCCAGCAGCCAAGTGGGTCCTGGAAACACCATATATTTT
TRBV27,NA,TRBJ1-1,NA,CASSLYAGMLNTEAFF,TGTGCCAGCAGTTTATACGCAGGGATGTTGAACACTGAAGCTTTCTTT
TRBV7-9,TRBD1,TRBJ1-1,few,CASSLGQGALYEAFF,TGTGCCAGCAGCTTGGGGCAGGGGGCCCTCTATGAAGCTTTCTTT
TRBV6-6,TRBD2,TRBJ2-7,few,CASIKKAGYPYEQYF,TGTGCCAGCATCAAAAAAGCGGGATACCCCTACGAGCAGTACTTC
TRBV4-2,TRBD1,TRBJ1-1,NA,CASSPGQGRGEAFF,TGTGCCAGCAGCCCTGGACAGGGGCGAGGGGAAGCTTTCTTT
TRBV27,TRBD1,TRBJ2-1,NA,CASRPGTGQSSFTYEQFF,TGTGCCAGCAGACCCGGGACAGGGCAATCCTCATTTACATATGAGCAGTTCTTC
TRBV18,TRBD2,TRBJ2-1,NA,CASSPFSGTRGYNEQFF,TGTGCCAGCTCACCTTTTAGCGGGACAAGGGGCTACAATGAGCAGTTCTTC
TRBV7-9,NA,TRBJ1-1,NA,CASRDTTPGTEAFF,TGTGCCAGCAGAGATACGACTCCTGGGACTGAAGCTTTCTTT
TRBV30,NA,TRBJ2-5,once,CAWSVGGAGVTETQYF,TGTGCCTGGAGTGTGGGGGGGGCGGGCGTCACAGAGACCCAGTACTTC
TRBV27,TRBD1,TRBJ1-5,few,CASSLTGGPYSNQPQHF,TGTGCCAGCAGTTTAACAGGGGGCCCGTATAGCAATCAGCCCCAGCATTTT
TRBV5-1,TRBD2,TRBJ2-3,few,CASSTLPGLDTDTQYF,TGCGCCAGCAGCACATTACCGGGACTAGATACAGATACGCAGTATTTT
TRBV7-3,NA,TRBJ2-3,NA,CASSATRVDTQYF,TGTGCCAGCAGCGCGACTAGGGTGGATACGCAGTATTTT
TRBV30,TRBD2,TRBJ2-7,medium-sized,CAWSPSGTYEQYF,TGTGCCTGGAGTCCTAGCGGGACCTACGAGCAGTACTTC
TRBV11-3,TRBD1,TRBJ2-2,NA,CASSPGGRDTGELFF,TGTGCCAGCAGCCCAGGGGGCAGGGACACCGGGGAGCTGTTTTTT
TRBV5-8,TRBD2,TRBJ2-7,NA,CASSLLMASGTDEQYF,TGTGCCAGCAGCTTACTGATGGCTAGCGGGACCGACGAGCAGTACTTC
TRBV4-1,NA,TRBJ1-2,NA,CASSPTINGANYGYTF,TGCGCCAGCAGCCCCACTATTAACGGAGCTAACTATGGCTACACCTTC
TRBV5-4,TRBD2,TRBJ2-5,NA,CASSGRLAGVGETQYF,TGTGCCAGCAGCGGGCGACTAGCGGGAGTTGGTGAGACCCAGTACTTC
TRBV30,TRBD1,TRBJ1-1,medium-sized,CAERQGNTEAFF,TGTGCGGAAAGACAGGGTAACACTGAAGCTTTCTTT
TRBV4-1,NA,TRBJ2-2,NA,CASSYAVGPGELFF,TGCGCCAGCAGCTACGCGGTGGGCCCCGGGGAGCTGTTTTTT
TRBV2,TRBD2,TRBJ2-7,NA,CASSEAWASGNYEQYF,TGTGCCAGCAGTGAAGCGTGGGCTAGCGGGAATTACGAGCAGTACTTC
TRBV5-1,NA,TRBJ2-1,few,CASSFRGQVYNEQFF,TGCGCCAGCAGCTTCAGAGGACAAGTATACAATGAGCAGTTCTTC
TRBV6-1,TRBD2,TRBJ2-1,NA,CASREIAGAYNEQFF,TGTGCCAGCAGGGAAATAGCGGGAGCCTACAATGAGCAGTTCTTC
TRBV4-3,TRBD2,TRBJ2-7,NA,CASSGGVGSYEQYF,TGCGCCAGCAGTGGGGGGGTAGGGTCTTACGAGCAGTACTTC
TRBV27,TRBD1,TRBJ1-4,few,CASSFGTTGTEKLFF,TGTGCCAGCAGTTTTGGTACGACAGGGACAGAAAAACTGTTTTTT
TRBV5-4,TRBD2,TRBJ2-2,NA,CASSDPGLASTGELFF,TGTGCCAGCAGCGACCCGGGACTAGCGTCCACCGGGGAGCTGTTTTTT
TRBV7-9,TRBD1,TRBJ2-6,NA,CASNKGGTGASGANVLTF,TGTGCCAGCAACAAAGGAGGGACAGGGGCCTCTGGGGCCAACGTCCTGACTTTC
TRBV19,TRBD1,TRBJ2-2,few,CASFPTGATGELFF,TGTGCCAGTTTTCCCACAGGGGCCACCGGGGAGCTGTTTTTT
TRBV7-3,NA,TRBJ2-3,few,CASSLALRDTQYF,TGTGCCAGCAGCTTAGCGCTGCGGGATACGCAGTATTTT
TRBV6-1,TRBD2,TRBJ2-7,NA,CATLAGLEQYF,TGTGCCACCCTAGCGGGATTGGAACAGTACTTC
TRBV19,TRBD2,TRBJ2-3,medium-sized,CASSMTSGTDTQYF,TGTGCCAGTAGTATGACTAGCGGAACAGATACGCAGTATTTT
TRBV19,NA,TRBJ2-7,NA,CASKRSHTGDSEQYF,TGTGCCAGTAAAAGGTCTCACACGGGGGATTCCGAGCAGTACTTC
TRBV30,TRBD2,TRBJ2-2,few,CAWTWTSGMFGELFF,TGTGCCTGGACCTGGACTAGCGGAATGTTCGGGGAGCTGTTTTTT
TRBV10-2,NA,TRBJ1-2,medium-sized,CASSEAGPNYGYTF,TGCGCCAGCAGTGAGGCCGGACCTAACTATGGCTACACCTTC
TRBV6-5,NA,TRBJ1-2,few,CASSYGGEGYTF,TGTGCCAGCAGTTATGGGGGAGAAGGCTACACCTTC
TRBV30,NA,TRBJ2-2,few,CAWSGSPNTGELFF,TGTGCCTGGAGTGGGAGTCCGAACACCGGGGAGCTGTTTTTT